This TCR beta chain was captured by sequencing in a study of T-cell memory formation after mild COVID-19. The CDR3 runs 15 residues. Germline CDR1 and CDR2: DFQATT and SNEGSKA (reference sequence). V gave up 2 bases and J gave up 2 bases, with 15 bases separating them. In TCRdb, the 5' RACE reads were re-called with MiXCR into one record per CDR3 protein. The sample lists more than 300,000 distinct CDR3 sequences; more than 13% were seen once. The clonotype originates from a man younger than 35 who had mild COVID-19 (a few samples of this study predate the infection). Cell type and time point are not known. The source material was PBMCs or a T cell subset sorted from them (not recorded which). The J gene is TRBJ1-1, the V gene TRBV20-1, with D possibly being TRBD1 (5 bases). The CDR3 protein is CSARNPRDPNTEAFF. The CDR3 DNA follows: TGCAGTGCTAGAAACCCTCGGGACCCTAACACTGAAGCTTTCTTT.